The 31 T cell receptor beta chains below come from one sample, sequenced in a study of T-cell reconstitution after alpha-beta-depleted transplantation in children. Unique molecular identifiers were incorporated into the prepared TCRbeta library. TCRdb reprocessed the PCR reads with MiXCR, giving one entry per CDR3 protein. The sample consists of some 600,000 distinct CDR3 sequences, approximately 13% of them appearing once. Sequencing was performed on PBMCs, mostly from graft donor cells, taken 360 days after TCRalphabeta/CD19-depleted stem cell transplant. These receptors originate from a male patient younger than 18 who had a stem cell transplant for acute myeloid leukemia, so the T cells may come from the graft donor.

This clonotype was observed a handful of times. The V call is TRBV5-1, the J call TRBJ1-1; 7 nucleotides match TRBD1. V lost 4 bases and J lost 1; bases outside the gene matches: 7. CDR1 SGHRS and CDR2 YFSETQ come from the germline V gene. There are 15 residues in the CDR3. CDR3 DNA sequence: TGCGCCAGCAGCAAGGTCAGGGGGAAGAACACTGAAGCTTTCTTT. This encodes CASSKVRGKNTEAFF.

This clonotype was observed a handful of times. V usage is TRBV6-2 or TRBV6-3 and J usage is TRBJ2-1, with 7 nucleotides matching TRBD2. CDR3 length: 18 amino acids. Germline V gene sequence: CDR1 MNHEY, CDR2 SVGEGT. The V and J ends lost 0 bases and 7 bases, in that order; junction bases with no gene match: 15. The CDR3 DNA sequence: TGTGCCAGCAGTTACTCGAAACAGAACGGGAGGATTAGAAATGAGCAGTTCTTC. This encodes CASSYSKQNGRIRNEQFF.

The chain joins TRBV14 to TRBJ2-7; no clear D. The CDR3 runs to 13 residues. V was trimmed by 0 bases and J by 5 bases, leaving 8 bases between them. Germline V gene sequence: CDR1 SGHDN, CDR2 FVKESK. The chain's CDR3 is CASSQDYDHEQYF. The CDR3 DNA reads as TGTGCCAGCAGCCAAGATTACGACCACGAGCAGTACTTC.

Note on this clonotype: A much larger clone lies one base from this, so it may be a read error. V is TRBV4-2 and J is TRBJ2-2; maybe TRBD2 (5 bases). This CDR3 has 14 amino acids. Germline lookup yields CDR1 LGHNA and CDR2 YNFKEQ. The CDR3 DNA sequence: TGTGACAGCAGTCCCTCCGAGGGCCGTCACGAGCTGTTTTTT. It codes for CDSSPSEGRHELFF.

V and J are TRBV5-1 and TRBJ2-1, with 7 bases identical to TRBD2. Germline V CDR1 and CDR2: SGHRS, YFSETQ. With 7 bases clipped from V and 0 bases from J, the junction kept 7 bases outside the gene matches. The CDR3 contains 15 residues. The CDR3 here is CASGPSGFSYNEQFF. The CDR3 coding sequence is TGCGCCAGCGGTCCTAGCGGCTTCTCCTACAATGAGCAGTTCTTC.

This clonotype appeared many times. This chain joins TRBV7-6 and TRBJ2-3, with D possibly being TRBD1 (5 bases). V lost 2 bases and J 1 base, leaving 10 bases between the germline ends. CDR1 and CDR2 (germline): SGHVS, FNYEAQ. The CDR3 runs to 15 residues. The DNA for the CDR3 is TGTGCCAGCAGCTTAAGACCACAGGGCACAGATACGCAGTATTTT. Protein sequence: CASSLRPQGTDTQYF.

This clonotype was observed many times. The chain joins TRBV12-3 or TRBV12-4 to TRBJ2-1; TRBD2 aligns across 7 bases. V dropped 5 bases and J dropped 5; count of bases not matched to a gene: 12. The CDR3 loop spans 16 amino acids. In DNA, the CDR3 is TGTGCCAGCAGTCCCCTGAAGCTAGCGGTTGACAATGAGCAGTTCTTC. Its translation is CASSPLKLAVDNEQFF.

This clonotype appeared many times. This rearrangement joins TRBV7-8 to TRBJ2-7; D gene ambiguous. CDR1 and CDR2 (germline): SGHVS, FQNEAQ. V was clipped by 5 bases and J by 7 bases, with 21 bases between them. This CDR3 has 15 amino acids. The CDR3 region has the DNA TGTGCCAGCAGCCCAAACCTGGGTTCTCCTGGGGAGCAGTACTTC. It is translated as CASSPNLGSPGEQYF.

V is TRBV29-1 and J is TRBJ2-3; TRBD2 is a possible D gene (5 bases). Trimming stripped 6 bases from V and 2 bases from J, with 12 bases between. Germline V gives CDR1 SQVTM, CDR2 ANQGSEA. This CDR3 has 13 residues. CDR3 DNA: TGCAGCGTGGGCGGGCTACACACAGATACGCAGTATTTT. Amino acid sequence: CSVGGLHTDTQYF.

The chain has TRBV28 and TRBJ2-1; TRBD1 matches 7 bases. There are 15 residues in the CDR3. Per the germline V gene, CDR1 is MDHEN and CDR2 is SYDVKM. Unmatched junction bases numbered 10, after V lost 3 bases and J lost 8 bases. CDR3 sequence: CASSFPRQGSDEQFF. Written as DNA, the CDR3 is TGTGCCAGCAGTTTCCCTCGACAGGGTAGCGATGAGCAGTTCTTC. Full variable domain (outside the CDR3, taken from reference TRBV28 and TRBJ2-1): DVKVTQSSRYLVKRTGEKVFLECVQDMDHENMFWYRQDPGLGLRLIYFSYDVKMKEKGDIPEGYSVSREKKERFSLILESASTNQTSMYLCASSFPRQGSDEQFFGPGTRLTVL.

This clonotype was seen more than once but under ten times. The CDR3 sequence: CASSQEGPAVYEQYF. CDR3 DNA: TGTGCCAGCAGCCAAGAGGGCCCAGCGGTCTACGAGCAGTACTTC. The chain employs TRBV4-2 and TRBJ2-7; weak D call: TRBD2 (5 bases). The CDR3 sequence is 15 residues long. Germline V gives CDR1 LGHNA, CDR2 YNFKEQ. Trimming stripped 0 bases from V and 3 bases from J, with 12 bases between.

This clonotype has only a few counts. V usage is TRBV4-3 and J usage is TRBJ2-7, with TRBD2 identical over 11 bases. Germline V gives CDR1 LGHNA, CDR2 YSLEER. The trim removed 0 bases at V and 6 bases at J, leaving 7 bases unmatched. The CDR3 contains 16 residues. The CDR3: CASSQDVGTSGREQYF. CDR3 nucleotide sequence: TGCGCCAGCAGCCAAGATGTTGGGACTAGCGGTCGCGAGCAGTACTTC.

This clonotype was recorded only once. The DNA for the CDR3 is TGTGCCAGCAGCTTAGCAACAGCCGCTATGTACGAGCAGTACTTC. This gives the protein CASSLATAAMYEQYF. The chain carries TRBV7-2 and TRBJ2-7; no firm D call. V lost 0 bases to trimming and J lost 4 bases, with 13 bases between them. This CDR3 has 15 residues. Germline V gene data show CDR1 as SGHTA and CDR2 as FQGNSA.

J is TRBJ1-3 and V is TRBV10-3; D call uncertain. Germline-derived CDR1 and CDR2 are ENHRY and SYGVKD. Between the trimmed V and J ends, which lost 2 bases and 0 bases, there was a span of 8 bases. This CDR3 contains 15 residues. The CDR3, as DNA: TGTGCCATCAGTGAGAGTGGTAACTCTGGAAACACCATATATTTT. This gives the protein CAISESGNSGNTIYF.

The chain uses TRBV4-3 and TRBJ2-7, with D perhaps TRBD2 (5 bases). The CDR3 spans 17 residues. CDR1 LGHNA and CDR2 YSLEER come from the germline V gene. Trimming cost V 3 bases and J 0 bases, with 18 bases left between them. This CDR3 reads CASSHGSWTGSSYEQYF. The CDR3 DNA sequence: TGCGCCAGCAGCCACGGGTCATGGACGGGAAGCTCCTACGAGCAGTACTTC.

In its sample, this clonotype was seen many times. The J gene is TRBJ2-7, the V gene TRBV7-2; the D is unclear. Deletions cut 4 bases from V and 1 base from J, with 8 bases between. The V gene's germline CDR1 is SGHTA and CDR2 FQGNSA. CDR3 length equals 13 residues. This chain's CDR3 is CASSSSMSYEQYF. DNA of the CDR3: TGTGCCAGCAGCTCTAGTATGTCCTACGAGCAGTACTTC.

The chain combines TRBV7-2 with TRBJ2-7; TRBD1 agrees at 9 bases. After removal of 5 bases from V and 6 bases from J, the junction contained 14 bases not matched to a gene. CDR3 length equals 16 residues. Germline CDR1 SGHTA, CDR2 FQGNSA. CDR3 DNA sequence: TGTGCCAGCAGCCCTAGGAGGGGACAGGGCCCCATCGAGCAGTACTTC. Amino acid sequence: CASSPRRGQGPIEQYF. The complete variable domain, with remaining parts taken from reference TRBV7-2 and TRBJ2-7, reads GAGVSQSPSNKVTEKGKDVELRCDPISGHTALYWYRQSLGQGLEFLIYFQGNSAPDKSGLPSDRFSAERTGGSVSTLTIQRTQQEDSAVYLCASSPRRGQGPIEQYFGPGTRLTVT.

The rearrangement joins TRBV11-2 to TRBJ2-1; 9 positions agree with TRBD1. V shed 5 bases and J 8 bases; nucleotides not matched to a gene: 13. The CDR3 is 16 residues long. The V gene's germline CDR1 is SGHAT and CDR2 FQNNGV. In DNA form, the CDR3 reads TGTGCCAGCAGCCCGCCCGGGACAGGGTTTGGGGATGAGCAGTTCTTC. Residues: CASSPPGTGFGDEQFF.

This clonotype was seen a few times. V usage is TRBV5-1 and J usage is TRBJ2-3; TRBD2 aligns across 11 bases. J was trimmed by 5 bases and V by 2 bases; bases with no gene match: 10. The CDR3 spans 17 residues. The germline gives CDR1 SGHRS, CDR2 YFSETQ. The CDR3 region is CASSLWIWLAGGDTQYF. The CDR3 DNA reads as TGCGCCAGCAGCTTATGGATTTGGCTAGCGGGAGGAGATACGCAGTATTTT.

The V call is TRBV2, the J call TRBJ2-7; 10 bases align to TRBD2. The CDR3 is 14 residues long. Germline V gene data show CDR1 as SNHLY and CDR2 as FYNNEI. Trimming took 8 bases from V and 5 from J; bases not matched to a gene: 9. CDR3 sequence reads: CASESGRAFDEQYF. CDR3 DNA sequence: TGTGCCAGCGAGAGCGGGAGGGCCTTCGACGAGCAGTACTTC.

The table lists this clonotype with a few counts. The V and J genes are TRBV2 and TRBJ2-7, with 8 bases lining up with TRBD1. The CDR3 runs 11 residues. Trimming took 8 bases from V and 3 from J; bases not matched to a gene: 0. Germline lookup yields CDR1 SNHLY and CDR2 FYNNEI. DNA of the CDR3: TGTGCCAGCGGGACAGGCTACGAGCAGTACTTC. It encodes CASGTGYEQYF.

Ten or more counts support this clonotype. The chain recombines TRBV29-1 with TRBJ2-5; the D gene is possibly TRBD1 (5 bases). The CDR3 spans 12 residues. Germline values: CDR1 SQVTM, CDR2 ANQGSEA. V was trimmed by 3 bases and J by 5 bases, leaving 10 bases between them. Here the CDR3 DNA reads TGCAGCGTTGAGGGGCGTGGGGAGACCCAGTACTTC. Amino acids: CSVEGRGETQYF.

This clonotype was observed many times. The rearrangement uses TRBV7-6 and TRBJ1-4; D gene uncertain. From germline, CDR1 is SGHVS and CDR2 FNYEAQ. V lost 1 base and J lost 0, with 12 bases in between. The CDR3 contains 17 residues. The CDR3 region is CASSLVQTLATNEKLFF. The CDR3 bases are TGTGCCAGCAGCTTAGTGCAGACCCTCGCAACTAATGAAAAACTGTTTTTT.

J is TRBJ1-1 and V is TRBV7-4, with 8 bases lining up with TRBD1. J lost 0 bases, V lost 1 base, and 7 bases had no gene match. The CDR3 is 17 amino acids. Germline V gene lookup returns CDR1 SGHVT and CDR2 SQSDAQ. CDR3 nucleotides: TGTGCCAGCAGCTTAGGGACAGGGAACATCATGAACACTGAAGCTTTCTTT. Its translation: CASSLGTGNIMNTEAFF.

The rearrangement links TRBV7-6 to TRBJ2-1; 8 nucleotides line up with TRBD2. The CDR3 runs 20 residues. V shed 0 bases, J shed 8 bases, and the junction held 21 bases outside the gene matches. Germline assignment: CDR1 SGHVS and CDR2 FNYEAQ. The CDR3 reads CASSLAGNSGTASNIHEQFF. CDR3 in DNA: TGTGCCAGCAGCTTAGCAGGGAATAGCGGGACTGCGTCTAATATCCATGAGCAGTTCTTC. Drawing the rest from reference TRBV7-6 and TRBJ2-1, the complete variable domain is GAGVSQSPRYKVTKRGQDVALRCDPISGHVSLYWYRQALGQGPEFLTYFNYEAQQDKSGLPNDRFSAERPEGSISTLTIQRTEQRDSAMYRCASSLAGNSGTASNIHEQFFGPGTRLTVL.

This CDR3 is CASRWGVTGDAKETQYF. The CDR3 DNA follows: TGTGCCAGCAGGTGGGGAGTGACAGGGGATGCGAAAGAGACCCAGTACTTC. The chain combines TRBV28 with TRBJ2-5; 8 positions match TRBD1. Germline V gene lookup returns CDR1 MDHEN and CDR2 SYDVKM. The length of the CDR3 is 17 residues. With V trimmed by 6 bases and J by 3 bases, 15 bases remained unmatched.

This clonotype turned up a few times. The rearrangement uses TRBV7-3 and TRBJ2-1; 7 nucleotides agree with TRBD2. This CDR3 spans 17 amino acids. The J segment lost 6 bases and the V segment lost 1 base, leaving 12 bases of the junction unmatched. Germline CDR1 and CDR2: SGHTA and FQGTGA. Written as DNA, the CDR3 is TGTGCCAGCAGCTTAATGGGTGGGAGGGCCGGGGGCAATGAGCAGTTCTTC. Translated: CASSLMGGRAGGNEQFF.

The table lists this clonotype with many counts. In nucleotides, the CDR3 is TGTGCCAGCAGCGTAGTAGGCGGGGAAGGCACAGATACGCAGTATTTT. Translated: CASSVVGGEGTDTQYF. The V gene is TRBV9, the J gene TRBJ2-3, with D perhaps matching TRBD2 (6 bases). The germline V and J ends were trimmed by 0 bases and 1 base, with 12 bases remaining between them. Per the germline V gene, CDR1 is SGDLS and CDR2 is YYNGEE. The CDR3 has 16 amino acids.

This clonotype has just a few counts. The rearrangement links TRBV11-2 to TRBJ2-1; D may be TRBD1 (5 bases). Between the trimmed V and J ends, which lost 3 bases and 5 bases, there was a span of 17 bases. The length of the CDR3 is 16 residues. CDR1 and CDR2 (germline): SGHAT, FQNNGV. For the CDR3, the DNA is TGTGCCAGCAGCTTCCGGCCCATGGGGCAGGACAATGAGCAGTTCTTC. Encoded protein: CASSFRPMGQDNEQFF.

In its sample, this clonotype was seen a few times. The chain employs TRBV25-1 and TRBJ2-1; the match to TRBD2 covers 13 bases. The CDR3 loop spans 18 amino acids. The germline CDR1 and CDR2 sequences are MGHDK and SYGVNS. The V and J ends lost 4 bases and 7 bases, in that order; junction bases with no gene match: 13. This CDR3 reads CASSGYSGLAGARNEQFF. Written as DNA, the CDR3 is TGTGCCAGCAGTGGTTATTCCGGACTAGCGGGAGCCAGGAATGAGCAGTTCTTC.

The chain uses TRBV15 and TRBJ2-5, with D tentatively TRBD2 (5 bases). CDR3 length: 13 residues. Per germline, CDR1 LNHNV and CDR2 YYDKDF (reference sequence). V dropped 4 bases and J dropped 2 bases, with 8 bases sitting between them. The CDR3 bases are TGTGCCACCAGCAAGGACTTTCAAGAGACCCAGTACTTC. It translates to CATSKDFQETQYF.